One and the same sample provided the 18 T cell receptor beta chains below, sequenced in a study of beta chain features in type 1 diabetes. Broader study findings: People with Type 1 diabetes carried modestly yet significantly shorter TCRB CDR3s in all four CD4+ subsets.

Which antigens these TCRs recognize remains unknown. Expressed TCRB transcripts got sequenced, as all isolated RNA was reverse transcribed. Generated by immunoSEQ multiplex PCR, the TCRdb table keeps only in-frame clones and is missing some. Seen here are around 280,000 clones, approximately 15% observed once, and the top ten hold around 0.015%. The sequenced sample consisted of naive CD4+ T cells from blood. The receptors originated from a man younger than 35 with type 1 diabetes.

This clone was picked up a small number of times. The chain joins TRBV7-8 to TRBJ2-7; no clear D. Germline V CDR1 and CDR2: SGHVS, FQNEAQ. The CDR3 is made up of 15 amino acids. V dropped 1 base and J dropped 2 bases, with 12 bases sitting between them. The CDR3 is CASSLELDIPYEQYF. CDR3 DNA sequence: TGTGCCAGCAGCTTAGAACTCGACATCCCCTACGAGCAGTACTTC.

This clone has a handful of counts. The rearrangement joins TRBV9 to TRBJ2-3, with a weak D call TRBD2 (7 bases). This CDR3 comprises 17 residues. In germline, CDR1 is SGDLS, CDR2 YYNGEE. Trimming shortened V by 2 bases and J by 2 bases, and 18 bases separated the two germline ends. As DNA, the CDR3 is TGTGCCAGCAGCGTTGCCGCTCGGGGGGCACCCACAGATACGCAGTATTTT. This sequence encodes CASSVAARGAPTDTQYF.

The chain joins TRBV4-3 to TRBJ1-4, with a weak D call TRBD1 (5 bases). V was pared by 5 bases and J by 7 bases, with 17 bases between. This CDR3 contains 15 residues. CDR1 is LGHNA, CDR2 YSLEER, per germline. Here the CDR3 DNA reads TGCGCCAGCAGCAGAGGGAGGGACTTTGGTGAAAAACTGTTTTTT. This encodes CASSRGRDFGEKLFF.

This chain joins TRBV18 and TRBJ2-2; 8 bases match TRBD2. Looked up from germline, CDR1 is KGHSH and CDR2 is LQKENI. With V trimmed by 3 bases and J by 3 bases, 6 bases remained unmatched. The CDR3 is 16 amino acids. The CDR3 sequence: CASSPITSGDTGELFF. As DNA, the CDR3 is TGTGCCAGCTCACCTATAACTAGCGGAGACACCGGGGAGCTGTTTTTT.

This clone appeared a few times. This sample includes further DNA sequences coding for the same CDR3. The chain recombines TRBV5-4 with TRBJ2-5; 10 bases are shared with TRBD2. CDR1 and CDR2 from the germline V gene are SGHNT and YYREEE (reference sequence). Germline trimming cut 5 bases from V and 2 bases from J; bases unmatched to any gene: 6. The CDR3 runs 15 residues. CDR3 protein: CASSFGLAVQETQYF. The CDR3 nucleotides are TGTGCCAGCAGTTTTGGACTAGCGGTTCAAGAGACCCAGTACTTC.

The chain recombines TRBV10-2 with TRBJ1-1, with a weak D call TRBD1 (5 bases). This CDR3 is 13 amino acids long. The germline V and J ends were trimmed by 7 bases and 1 base, with 10 bases remaining between them. CDR1 is WSHSY, CDR2 SAAADI, per germline. The chain's CDR3 is CASKIQENTEAFF. The CDR3 nucleotides read TGCGCCAGCAAGATACAGGAGAACACTGAAGCTTTCTTT.

The rearrangement uses TRBV11-2 and TRBJ2-3, with D unclear. This CDR3 contains 14 residues. Germline-derived CDR1 and CDR2 are SGHAT and FQNNGV. With 2 bases removed from V and 6 bases from J, the gap between germline ends came to 12 bases. CDR3 sequence: CASSLSAPRDTQYF. As DNA, the CDR3 is TGTGCCAGCAGCTTAAGCGCCCCTCGGGATACGCAGTATTTT. Looking up the rest from reference TRBV11-2 and TRBJ2-3 gives the full variable domain: EAGVAQSPRYKIIEKRQSVAFWCNPISGHATLYWYQQILGQGPKLLIQFQNNGVVDDSQLPKDRFSAERLKGVDSTLKIQPAKLEDSAVYLCASSLSAPRDTQYFGPGTRLTVL.

The chain links TRBV6-5 to TRBJ2-5; TRBD1 aligns across 10 bases. CDR1 and CDR2 from the germline V gene are MNHEY and SVGAGI. This CDR3 spans 14 amino acids. Trimming cost V 6 bases and J 4 bases; bases outside gene matches: 5. The CDR3 sequence: CASRPGQGRETQYF. The CDR3 DNA is TGTGCCAGCAGGCCGGGACAGGGGAGAGAGACCCAGTACTTC.

This clone was seen a few times. The V and J genes are TRBV5-6 and TRBJ2-1; TRBD2 aligns across 12 bases. CDR3 length equals 16 residues. Germline CDR1 and CDR2: SGHDT and YYEEEE. V dropped 3 bases and J dropped 3; count of bases not matched to a gene: 4. CDR3 amino acids: CASSSLAGGRYNEQFF. The DNA for the CDR3 is TGTGCCAGCAGCTCACTAGCGGGGGGACGCTACAATGAGCAGTTCTTC.

This clone was counted a few times. This chain joins TRBV5-1 and TRBJ2-1; TRBD2 aligns across 15 bases. This CDR3 is 17 amino acids long. V was clipped by 4 bases and J by 4 bases; unmatched bases: 6. The germline CDR1 and CDR2 sequences are SGHRS and YFSETQ. As DNA, the CDR3 is TGCGCCAGCAGCGGCAAGGGACTAGCGGGAGGATACAATGAGCAGTTCTTC. It codes for CASSGKGLAGGYNEQFF.

The chain links TRBV5-1 to TRBJ2-1, with 9 bases aligning to TRBD1. The J segment lost 2 bases and the V segment lost 8 bases, leaving 8 bases of the junction unmatched. The CDR3 extends over 15 amino acids. The germline V gene has CDR1 SGHRS and CDR2 YFSETQ. DNA of the CDR3: TGCGCCAGTGACGAAGGACAGGGGCCCTACAATGAGCAGTTCTTC. Its protein is CASDEGQGPYNEQFF.

The genes are TRBV2 and TRBJ1-4, with TRBD1 matching 9 bases. CDR3 length equals 13 residues. Germline CDR1 and CDR2: SNHLY and FYNNEI. V trimming: 3 bases; J trimming: 10 bases; junction bases outside the gene matches: 3. The CDR3 protein is CASSDYRGRKLFF. The CDR3, as DNA: TGTGCCAGCAGTGACTACAGGGGGCGAAAACTGTTTTTT.

In its sample, this clone was seen once. The chain couples TRBV18 to TRBJ2-7; a possible D gene is TRBD2 (5 bases). The germline CDR1 and CDR2 sequences are KGHSH and LQKENI. Trimming left V 3 bases short and J 7 bases short, with 25 bases between. The CDR3 runs to 17 residues. The CDR3: CASSPIIGRPGSGEQYF. The CDR3 DNA reads as TGTGCCAGCTCACCGATTATCGGGCGACCCGGATCGGGGGAGCAGTACTTC.

The sample holds a few counts of this clone. The sample contains more than one DNA sequence encoding this CDR3. The chain links TRBV7-2 to TRBJ1-1; tentative D call: TRBD1 (5 bases). This CDR3 contains 13 residues. The V gene's germline CDR1 is SGHTA and CDR2 FQGNSA. Trimming left V 5 bases short and J 1 base short, with 8 bases between. In nucleotides, the CDR3 is TGTGCCAGCAGCCTAGACAGGAACACTGAAGCTTTCTTT. Protein sequence: CASSLDRNTEAFF.

This clone was seen only a few times. The rearrangement links TRBV7-9 to TRBJ1-6, with D tentatively TRBD1 (5 bases). This CDR3 spans 13 amino acids. Germline CDR1 reads SEHNR; CDR2 reads FQNEAQ (reference sequence). V was shortened by 4 bases and J by 10 bases, with 11 bases between the two germline ends. CDR3 protein: CASSYRSGSPLHF. The CDR3 DNA sequence: TGTGCCAGCAGCTACCGCTCAGGGTCACCCCTCCACTTT.

In its sample, this clone was seen a few times. The chain uses TRBV6-1 and TRBJ1-5; perhaps TRBD1 as D (5 bases). The germline V gene has CDR1 MNHNS and CDR2 SASEGT. V was cut by 0 bases and J by 2 bases, with 14 bases left in between. The CDR3 sequence is 17 residues long. The CDR3 spells CASSEAFGGSRNQPQHF. Here the CDR3 DNA reads TGTGCCAGCAGTGAAGCTTTCGGGGGTAGCCGCAATCAGCCCCAGCATTTT.

The chain employs TRBV2 and TRBJ2-4; 9 bases match TRBD2. V was pared by 5 bases and J by 7 bases, with 6 bases of the junction left unmatched. Germline CDR1 SNHLY, CDR2 FYNNEI. The CDR3 totals 14 residues. The DNA for the CDR3 is TGTGCCAGCAGTTACGGACTAGCGTTCAACATTCAGTACTTC. Translated, it gives CASSYGLAFNIQYF.

This clone has only a few counts. The chain is built from TRBV15 and TRBJ2-4, with TRBD1 matching over 7 bases. With 3 bases clipped from V and 0 bases from J, the junction kept 8 bases outside the gene matches. The germline V gene encodes CDR1 LNHNV and CDR2 YYDKDF (reference sequence). CDR3 length equals 17 residues. CDR3 protein: CATSRDRDRLAKNIQYF. The DNA for the CDR3 is TGTGCCACCAGCAGGGACCGGGACAGACTAGCCAAAAACATTCAGTACTTC.